This TCR beta chain originates from a study of CD8+ T cells in alopecia areata. Study in general: Severity scoring for treated patients was based on the percentage of affected scalp area.

Regarding the study as a whole: TCR sharing across patients was less clear than in mice, possibly HLA-related. Numerous clones, expanded in lesions, remained in scalp and blood during tofacitinib.

Of note for this clone: The target antigen is unknown.

Treatment noted: oral pan-JAK inhibitor, 5-10 mg twice daily. CDR3 size: 14 residues. The V end lost 5 bases, the J end lost 4 bases, and 14 bases lay between the germline ends. Per the germline V gene, CDR1 is SEHNR and CDR2 is FQNEAQ (reference sequence). RNA was extracted and reverse transcribed into cDNA as the sequencing template. The table came from immunoSEQ multiplex PCR; TCRdb's copy has only in-frame clones and leaves some out. The sample shows about 160,000 clones, about three fifths of them seen only once. This sequence was found in a human donor with alopecia areata. Sample: CD4+ T cells sorted from blood, taken at week 4, from a patient treated with tofacitinib. The rearrangement uses TRBV7-9 and TRBJ1-1; D is perhaps TRBD1 (5 bases). The CDR3 here is CASSIRDGGTEAFF. The DNA of the CDR3 is TGTGCCAGCAGCATCCGGGACGGGGGCACTGAAGCTTTCTTT. Combining the CDR3 with reference TRBV7-9 and TRBJ1-1 gives the whole variable domain DTGVSQNPRHKITKRGQNVTFRCDPISEHNRLYWYRQTLGQGPEFLTYFQNEAQLEKSRLLSDRFSAERPKGSFSTLEIQRTEQGDSAMYLCASSIRDGGTEAFFGQGTRLTVV.